These 2 T cell receptor beta chains originate from one sample sequenced in a study of cytotoxic CD8 clonotypes in ibrutinib-treated CLL. This table comes from immunoSEQ multiplex PCR, and its TCRdb copy is limited to in-frame clones, with some not included. The sample shows some 200,000 clones, roughly 77% of them seen only once. Here the sequenced sample was PBMCs, taken after 12 months of ibrutinib treatment. Receptors were obtained from a human donor with chronic lymphocytic leukemia.

The chain has TRBV11-2 and TRBJ2-5; D is undetermined. CDR1 SGHAT and CDR2 FQNNGV come from the germline V gene. V was pared by 1 base and J by 5 bases, with 2 bases between. The CDR3 covers 11 residues. Here the CDR3 DNA reads TGTGCCAGCAGCTTAGTGGAGACCCAGTACTTC. Translated, it gives CASSLVETQYF.

This clone was observed a single time. The chain has TRBV11-2 and TRBJ1-5; possibly TRBD1 for D (6 bases). Germline CDR1 is SGHAT and CDR2 is FQNNGV. The CDR3 is 17 residues long. Trimming cost V 3 bases and J 1 base, with 16 bases left between them. The CDR3 nucleotides are TGTGCCAGCAGCTTCGACAACAGGGTTTCGAGCAATCAGCCCCAGCATTTT. Amino acids: CASSFDNRVSSNQPQHF.